This T cell receptor beta chain was documented in a study of T-cell reconstitution after alpha-beta-depleted transplantation in children. With 5 bases removed from V and 2 bases from J, the gap between germline ends came to 13 bases. The CDR3 is 15 residues long. During its preparation, the TCRbeta library received unique molecular identifiers. TCRdb independently ran MiXCR on the PCR reads; one entry per CDR3 protein. The sample consists of about half a million distinct CDR3 sequences, around 12% of them appearing once. Here the sequenced sample was PBMCs from the stem cell graft donor, taken from the stem cell graft. The clonotype originates from a human donor who donated a stem cell graft to a child with combined immunodeficiency. The V call is TRBV12-3 or TRBV12-4, the J call TRBJ1-5; D is unclear. The DNA of the CDR3 is TGTGCCAGCAGTACAAATCAAGGCGGCAATCAGCCCCAGCATTTT. This encodes CASSTNQGGNQPQHF.